This TCR beta chain derives from a study of cytomegalovirus exposure and HLA in healthy donors. Study-wide results and limits: Immune exposure data for these donors was limited to CMV serostatus. HLA alleles were associated with 16,951 TCR beta sequences in a later analysis at 0.05 false discovery rate.

The CDR3 has 16 amino acids. CDR1 SNHLY and CDR2 FYNNEI come from the germline V gene. V was trimmed by 7 bases and J by 6 bases, leaving 21 bases between them. The PCR made use of 60 Vbeta and 13 Jbeta primers. Sequenced by immunoSEQ multiplex PCR; TCRdb stores in-frame clones only, minus some. This table has about 160,000 clones, roughly 80% appearing once. A word on this clone: Its antigen is as yet unknown.

The sample was PBMCs. The chain employs TRBV2 and TRBJ2-2, with D tentatively TRBD1 (5 bases). The sequence was obtained from a girl aged 2 to 9 in good health and CMV-seropositive. The CDR3 sequence: CASKFQGSIGSGELFF. CDR3 sequence (DNA): TGTGCCAGCAAATTCCAGGGCTCAATCGGTTCCGGGGAGCTGTTTTTT.